The entry that follows covers one T cell receptor beta chain sequence. These data come from a study of shared clonotypes between healthy human individuals. Sequenced by immunoSEQ multiplex PCR; TCRdb stores in-frame clones only, minus some. The repertoire holds a few million clones, with just over 90% as singletons. V was shortened by 1 base and J by 0 bases, with 12 bases between the two germline ends. The germline V gene has CDR1 MNHNY and CDR2 SVGAGI (reference sequence). This CDR3 has 16 amino acids. Sequencing was performed on naive CD4+ T cells from PBMCs. Regarding subset: CD45RA+ positively selected. The chain carries TRBV6-6 and TRBJ1-1, with unresolved D. The receptor's source is a man between 18 and 29 years old in good health. Some clones in this sample may be carry-over from other donors' samples. In nucleotides, the CDR3 is TGTGCCAGCAGTTACTTTACTGTGGGAATGAACACTGAAGCTTTCTTT. Translating it yields CASSYFTVGMNTEAFF.